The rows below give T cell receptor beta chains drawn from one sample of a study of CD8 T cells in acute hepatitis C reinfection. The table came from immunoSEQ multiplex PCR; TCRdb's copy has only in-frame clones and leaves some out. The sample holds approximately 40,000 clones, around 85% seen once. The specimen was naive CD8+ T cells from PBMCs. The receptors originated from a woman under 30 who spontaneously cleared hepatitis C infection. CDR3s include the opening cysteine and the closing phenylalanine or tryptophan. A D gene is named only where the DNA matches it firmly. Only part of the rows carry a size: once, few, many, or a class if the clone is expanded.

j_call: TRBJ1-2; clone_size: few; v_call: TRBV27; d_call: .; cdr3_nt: TGTGCCAGCAGCATTATCCCGCCCCCAGGGTCGTATGGCTACACCTTC; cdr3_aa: CASSIIPPPGSYGYTF
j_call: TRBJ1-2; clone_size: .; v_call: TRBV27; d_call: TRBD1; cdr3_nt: TGTGCCAGCAGCCGCTCAGGGGGTGGGGGCTACACCTTC; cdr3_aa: CASSRSGGGGYTF
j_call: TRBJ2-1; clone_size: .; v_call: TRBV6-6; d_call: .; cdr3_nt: TGTGCCAGCAGTTACTCGACTGTGGGAACGAATGAGCAGTTCTTC; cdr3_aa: CASSYSTVGTNEQFF
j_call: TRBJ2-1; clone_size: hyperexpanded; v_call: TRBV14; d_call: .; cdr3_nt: TGTGCCAGCAGCGTGGGTGAGGGCCTTTTTGAGCAGTTCTTC; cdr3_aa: CASSVGEGLFEQFF
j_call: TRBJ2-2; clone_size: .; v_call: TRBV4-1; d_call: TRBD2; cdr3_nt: TGCGCCAGCAGCCAAAGACTAGCGGGAGGCATCACCGGGGAGCTGTTTTTT; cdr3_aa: CASSQRLAGGITGELFF
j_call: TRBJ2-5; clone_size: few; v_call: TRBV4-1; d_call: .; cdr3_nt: TGCGCCAGCAGCCAACCTGGGGCACAAGAGACCCAGTACTTC; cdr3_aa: CASSQPGAQETQYF
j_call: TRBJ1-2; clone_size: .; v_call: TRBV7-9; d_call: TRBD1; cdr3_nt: TGTGCCAGCAGCTTAGCCAGAGAGGGACAGGCCAATGGCTACACCTTC; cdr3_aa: CASSLAREGQANGYTF
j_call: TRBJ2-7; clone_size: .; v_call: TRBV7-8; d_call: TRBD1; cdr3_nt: TGTGCCAGCAGCTCTACAGGGGGTTACGAGCAGTACTTC; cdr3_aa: CASSSTGGYEQYF
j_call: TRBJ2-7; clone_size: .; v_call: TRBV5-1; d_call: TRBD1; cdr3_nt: TGCGCCAGCAGCTTGGTCGGGACAGGGGTGTCGTACGAGCAGTACTTC; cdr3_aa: CASSLVGTGVSYEQYF
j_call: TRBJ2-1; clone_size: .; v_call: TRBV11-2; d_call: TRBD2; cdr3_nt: TGTGCCAGCAGCCTACCGACTAGCGGGGGAAACTCCTACAATGAGCAGTTCTTC; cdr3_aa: CASSLPTSGGNSYNEQFF
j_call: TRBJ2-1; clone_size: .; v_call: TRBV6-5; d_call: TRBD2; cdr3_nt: TGTGCCAGCAGTTACCTAGCGGGAGCCCCCTACAATGAGCAGTTCTTC; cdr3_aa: CASSYLAGAPYNEQFF
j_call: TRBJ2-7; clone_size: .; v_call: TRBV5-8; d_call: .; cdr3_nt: TGTGCCAGCAGCTTGGGAACAGGGCTTGACGAGCAGTACTTC; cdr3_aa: CASSLGTGLDEQYF
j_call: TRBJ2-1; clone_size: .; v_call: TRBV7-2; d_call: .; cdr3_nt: TGTGCCAGCAGCAAGAGCTCCTACAATGAGCAGTTCTTC; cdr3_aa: CASSKSSYNEQFF
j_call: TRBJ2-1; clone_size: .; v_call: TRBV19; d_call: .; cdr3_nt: TGTGCCAGTAGTAACTACAATGAGCAGTTCTTC; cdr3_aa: CASSNYNEQFF
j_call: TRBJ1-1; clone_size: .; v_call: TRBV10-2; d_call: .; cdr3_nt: TGCGCCAGCGTCCGGGGGAACACTGAAGCTTTCTTT; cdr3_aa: CASVRGNTEAFF
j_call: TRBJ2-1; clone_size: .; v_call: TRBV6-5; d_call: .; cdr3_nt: TGTGCCAGCAGTTACGGGAGTCCCTACAATGAGCAGTTCTTC; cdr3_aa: CASSYGSPYNEQFF
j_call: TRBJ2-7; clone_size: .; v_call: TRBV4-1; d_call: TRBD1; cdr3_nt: TGCGCCAGCAGCTACCGGGACAGGGATCCTCACGAGCAGTACTTC; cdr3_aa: CASSYRDRDPHEQYF
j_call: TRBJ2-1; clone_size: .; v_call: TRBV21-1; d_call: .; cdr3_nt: TGTGCCAGCAGCAAAGAAAACCCGGGACTAGCGGGAGGGCGGCAGTTCTTC; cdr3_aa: CASSKENPGLAGGRQFF
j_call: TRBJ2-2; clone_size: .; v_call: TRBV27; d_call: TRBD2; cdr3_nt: TGTGCCAGCAGTTTAAAAGGACTAGCGGCCCCCTTGCCAAATTCCGGGGAGCTGTTTTTT; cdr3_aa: CASSLKGLAAPLPNSGELFF
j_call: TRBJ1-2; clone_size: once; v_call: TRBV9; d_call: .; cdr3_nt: TGTGCCAGCAGCGTAGAGTACGACAGGCATGGCTACACCTTC; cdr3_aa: CASSVEYDRHGYTF
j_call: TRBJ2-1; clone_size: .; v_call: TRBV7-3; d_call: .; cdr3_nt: TGTGCCAGCAGCTTAAGTCCCCTAACTTTGGGCCGCCAGAGCTCCTACAATGAGCAGTTCTTC; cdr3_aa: CASSLSPLTLGRQSSYNEQFF
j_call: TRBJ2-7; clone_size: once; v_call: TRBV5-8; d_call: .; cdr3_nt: TGTGCCAGCAAGGTCCACGAACTAGTCTCTTACGAGCAGTACTTC; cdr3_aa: CASKVHELVSYEQYF
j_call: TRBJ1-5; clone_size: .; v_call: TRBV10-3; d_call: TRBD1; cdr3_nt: TGTGCCATCAGTGGGGACAGCCTCCTGCAGCCCCAGCATTTT; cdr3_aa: CAISGDSLLQPQHF
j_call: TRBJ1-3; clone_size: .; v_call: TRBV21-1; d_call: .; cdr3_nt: TGTGCCAGCAGCAACAAACGTCACAGGCACCCCTCTGGAAACACCATATATTTT; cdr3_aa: CASSNKRHRHPSGNTIYF
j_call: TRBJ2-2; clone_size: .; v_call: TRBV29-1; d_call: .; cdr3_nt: TGCAGCGTCCTAGGTAACGGCGGGGAGCTGTTTTTT; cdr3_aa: CSVLGNGGELFF
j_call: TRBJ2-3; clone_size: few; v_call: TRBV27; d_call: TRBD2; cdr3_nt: TGTGCCAGCAGTTTTTTAGCGGGGGGCACAGATACGCAGTATTTT; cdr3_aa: CASSFLAGGTDTQYF
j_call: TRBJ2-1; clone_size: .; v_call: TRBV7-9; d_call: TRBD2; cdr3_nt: TGTGCCAGCAGCGTACTAGCGGGAGGGCCACATGAGCAGTTCTTC; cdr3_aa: CASSVLAGGPHEQFF
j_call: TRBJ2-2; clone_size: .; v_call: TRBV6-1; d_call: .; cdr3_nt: TGTGCCAGCAGCGTGATAGGCACCGGGGAGCTGTTTTTT; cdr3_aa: CASSVIGTGELFF
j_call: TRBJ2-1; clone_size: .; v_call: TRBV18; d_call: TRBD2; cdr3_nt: TGTGCCAGCTCACCTCTTAGTGGGACTAGCGACTACAATGAGCAGTTCTTC; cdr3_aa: CASSPLSGTSDYNEQFF
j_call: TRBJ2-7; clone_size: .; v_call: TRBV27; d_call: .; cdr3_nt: TGTGCCAGCAGTTTCTCGGGTCGGCTTCTCGAGCAGTACTTC; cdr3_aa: CASSFSGRLLEQYF
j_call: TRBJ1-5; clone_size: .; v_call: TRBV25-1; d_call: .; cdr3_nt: TGTGCCAGCAGTGCAGATAGCAATCAGCCCCAGCATTTT; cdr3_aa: CASSADSNQPQHF
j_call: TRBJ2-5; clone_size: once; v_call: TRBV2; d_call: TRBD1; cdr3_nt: TGTGCCAGCAGGACAGACCGGGACAGGGCAGTTACTGAGCAAGAGACCCAGTACTTC; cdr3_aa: CASRTDRDRAVTEQETQYF
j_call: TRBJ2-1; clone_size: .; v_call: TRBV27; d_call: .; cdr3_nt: TGTGCCAGCAGCATAAGGACCGTCGGGGCAGTTGAGCAGTTCTTC; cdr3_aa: CASSIRTVGAVEQFF
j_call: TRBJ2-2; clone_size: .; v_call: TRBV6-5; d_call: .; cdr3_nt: TGTGCCAGCAGTTACCTTCCTTTATCCTACGGGGAGCTGTTTTTT; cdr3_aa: CASSYLPLSYGELFF
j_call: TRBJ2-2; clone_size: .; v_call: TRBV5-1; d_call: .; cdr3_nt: TGCGCCAGCAGCTTGATTTACCTAACCCCAGGGTTGCGCACCGGGGAGCTGTTTTTT; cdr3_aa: CASSLIYLTPGLRTGELFF
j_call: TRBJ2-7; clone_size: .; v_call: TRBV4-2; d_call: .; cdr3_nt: TGTGCCAGCAGCCAAGAGTTCATAGGGAACTACGAGCAGTACTTC; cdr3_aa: CASSQEFIGNYEQYF
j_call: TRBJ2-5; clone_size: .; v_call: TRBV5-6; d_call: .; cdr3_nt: TGTGCCAGCAGCTTGGCCGAGGCGAGCGGGCTCCAAGAGACCCAGTACTTC; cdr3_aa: CASSLAEASGLQETQYF
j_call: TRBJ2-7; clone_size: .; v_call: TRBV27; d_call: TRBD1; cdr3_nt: TGTGCCAGCAGTTCCGGACAGGGTATTTCCTACGAGCAGTACTTC; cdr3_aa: CASSSGQGISYEQYF
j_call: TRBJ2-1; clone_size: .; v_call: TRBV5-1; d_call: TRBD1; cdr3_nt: TGCGCCAGCAGCTTGACAGGGGGCAATGAGCAGTTCTTC; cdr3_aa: CASSLTGGNEQFF